The source of this T cell receptor (beta chain) is a study of T-cell reconstitution after alpha-beta-depleted transplantation in children. Findings and caveats of the study: T-cell numbers and diversity, one year after transplant, stemmed largely from T cells that were newly produced. From surviving recipient T cells and thymic progenitors came the high day-60 TCRbeta diversity observed in some patients. About two months after transplant, alpha-beta T cells reportedly came from several hundred expanded graft clones.

Regarding this clonotype: Its matching antigen is unknown.

The TCRbeta library incorporated unique molecular identifiers. MiXCR, applied by TCRdb to the PCR reads, yields one record per CDR3 protein. The sample holds 200,000 to 250,000 distinct CDR3 sequences, about 7% seen once. After removal of 0 bases from V and 6 bases from J, the junction contained 6 bases not matched to a gene. Germline V gene lookup returns CDR1 LNHNV and CDR2 YYDKDF (reference sequence). CDR3 length: 16 residues. The chain recombines TRBV15 with TRBJ2-1; the match to TRBD1 covers 9 bases. The receptor's source is a boy between 2 and 10 years old with acute lymphoblastic leukemia, due to receive a stem cell transplant. This specimen consisted of PBMCs, obtained before TCRalphabeta/CD19-depleted stem cell transplant. The CDR3 sequence: CATSRDGQGPFNEQFF. The CDR3 DNA follows: TGTGCCACCAGCAGAGATGGACAGGGGCCGTTCAATGAGCAGTTCTTC.